This TCR beta chain was captured by sequencing in a study of cytomegalovirus exposure and HLA in healthy donors. Study outcomes and limitations: Some V segments, TRBV6-2 and TRBV6-3 among them, were indistinguishable and were therefore excluded.

On this clone: Its matching antigen is unknown.

Germline V gene data show CDR1 as SGHRS and CDR2 as YFSETQ. This CDR3 has 16 residues. Losses at the gene ends were 0 bases for V and 0 bases for J; bases not matched to a gene: 3. The primer mix had 60 Vbeta and 13 Jbeta primers. TCRdb's table, derived via immunoSEQ multiplex PCR, lists solely in-frame clones and lacks some. The sample has approximately 79,000 clones, and its top ten clones hold over 4.5%. Sequenced input: PBMCs. The chain recombines TRBV5-1 with TRBJ2-7; 10 nucleotides line up with TRBD2. This sequence was found in a man in his forties or fifties in good health and CMV-seronegative. The CDR3 nucleotides read TGCGCCAGCAGCTTGGTAGGACTAGCGGCCTCCTACGAGCAGTACTTC. It specifies CASSLVGLAASYEQYF.